This T cell receptor (beta chain) was sequenced in a study of blood T cell repertoires in COVID-19 (dated by TCRdb to between 2020 and 2021). Background on the whole study: Samples from collaborators originated in the United States, Italy and Spain and spanned both the acute and convalescent phases of COVID-19. The material from the prospective study consisted of cDNA or gDNA derived from T cells, B-cell-depleted T cells, or PBMCs. Subjects who had been exposed to COVID-19, were actively infected with it, or had recovered from it provided the deeply sampled blood TCRbeta repertoires that made up the dataset. A freely available public database, intended as a resource for researchers studying the immune response to SARS-CoV-2, is where the repertoires were released. Samples were obtained from the ongoing ImmuneRACE study (first 160 participants) and from about 1,300 subjects provided by 6 global collaborators. The sample metadata nearly always contained a de-identified subject ID, COVID-19 status, age in years and sex. Where available, HLA class I and class II types were taken from metadata supplied by the sample provider and were not determined by assay-based typing.

The germline V gene (reference sequence) sets CDR1 to SGHKS and CDR2 to YYEKEE. The CDR3 measures 15 amino acids from cysteine to phenylalanine. The only DNA kept is the CDR3, 45 bases in frame from the first base. From V the trimming removes 4 bases and from J it removes 7 bases, while the gene matches leave 11 bases of the junction unaccounted for. As for this clone: Its recognized antigen is unknown. Base qualities were left out, and no much larger clone turns up one base away.

General conclusions and limits of the study: Clinical and demographic metadata were provided uncurated, with the amount varying by source and participant.

The immunoSEQ Assay, a bias-controlled multiplex PCR, was used to amplify TCRbeta CDR3 regions from genomic DNA. In the paper's pipeline: The number of nucleated cells in each sample was estimated by amplification of reference gene primers within the assay. To quantify the absolute abundance of each unique TCRbeta CDR3 rearrangement, sequence reads were collapsed and filtered. Productive Simpson clonality was computed per sample as the square root of Simpson's diversity index over productive rearrangements. Entries here come from immuneACCESS through TCRdb and include only in-frame sequences with V and J called. Some clones fail to appear in such tables; in the studies checked, an unresolved V gene covers under half of the shortfall, and the cause of the remainder is unknown. D and trimming come from the DNA, and the V and J calls and clone size come from that table. The sample table lists more than 250,000 clones, over 75% of them with a count of one. 8.6% of the sample rests with the top ten.

Whole blood was collected in K2EDTA tubes by collaborating institutions according to the institutions' own protocols. For TCRbeta analysis, collaborator samples were shipped as frozen whole blood, as isolated PBMCs, or as DNA extracted from either sample type. Input material: peripheral blood. This receptor was taken from a human donor in a cohort sampled during active COVID-19. Recombination joined TRBV5-5 with TRBJ1-2, with 9 central nucleotides matching TRBD1. CDR3 protein: CASSPVGTGRTGYTF. The sequenced DNA: TGTGCCAGCAGCCCCGTCGGGACAGGGAGGACTGGCTACACCTTC.